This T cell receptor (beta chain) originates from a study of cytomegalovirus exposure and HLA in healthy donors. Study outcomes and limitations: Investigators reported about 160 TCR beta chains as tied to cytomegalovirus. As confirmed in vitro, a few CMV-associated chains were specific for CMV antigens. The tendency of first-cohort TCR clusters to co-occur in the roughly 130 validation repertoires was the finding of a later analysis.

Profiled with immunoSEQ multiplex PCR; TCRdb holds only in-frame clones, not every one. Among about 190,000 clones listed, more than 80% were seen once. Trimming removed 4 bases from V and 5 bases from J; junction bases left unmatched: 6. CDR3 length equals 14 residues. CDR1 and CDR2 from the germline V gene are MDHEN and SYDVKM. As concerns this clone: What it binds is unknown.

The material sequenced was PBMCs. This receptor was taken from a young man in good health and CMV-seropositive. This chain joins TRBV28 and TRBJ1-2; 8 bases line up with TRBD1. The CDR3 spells CASSSAGGFYGYTF. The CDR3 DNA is TGTGCCAGCAGTTCCGCAGGGGGCTTTTATGGCTACACCTTC.